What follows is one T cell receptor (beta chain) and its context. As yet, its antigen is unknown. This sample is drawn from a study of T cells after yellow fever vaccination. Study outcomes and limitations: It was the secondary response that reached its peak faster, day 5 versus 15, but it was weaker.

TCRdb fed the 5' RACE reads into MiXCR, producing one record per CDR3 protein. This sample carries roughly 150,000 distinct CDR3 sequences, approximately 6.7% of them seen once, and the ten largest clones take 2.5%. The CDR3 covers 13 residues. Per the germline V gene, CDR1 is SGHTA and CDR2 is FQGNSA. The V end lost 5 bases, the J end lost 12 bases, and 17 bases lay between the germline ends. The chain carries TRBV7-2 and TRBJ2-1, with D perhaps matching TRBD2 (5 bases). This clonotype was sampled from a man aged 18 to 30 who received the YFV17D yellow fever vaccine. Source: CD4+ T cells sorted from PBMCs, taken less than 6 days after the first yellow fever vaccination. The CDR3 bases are TGTGCCAGCAGCCCCTTTACTAGTTCTGTGCAGTTCTTC. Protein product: CASSPFTSSVQFF.